The 8 T cell receptor beta chains below come from one sample, sequenced in a study of T cell repertoires in cytomegalovirus infection. TCRdb processed the reads anew with MiXCR; each CDR3 protein has one entry. The table shows 630,000 or so distinct CDR3 sequences, with less than 25% occurring only once. The sample comprised CD8+ T cells from PBMCs. These receptors originate from a human donor in good health (CMV status not recorded). Some clones in this sample may be carry-over from other donors' samples.

This clonotype has ten or more counts. This rearrangement joins TRBV19 to TRBJ1-5; D gene uncertain. This CDR3 has 13 residues. Germline V gene sequence: CDR1 LNHDA, CDR2 SQIVND (reference sequence). V gave up 8 bases and J gave up 3 bases, with 11 bases separating them. The CDR3 region is CASEKVANQPQHF. In DNA, the CDR3 is TGTGCCAGTGAAAAGGTCGCCAATCAGCCCCAGCATTTT.

Note on this clonotype: A read error is possible here, since a much larger clone lies one base away. The gene calls are TRBV10-3 and TRBJ2-7; TRBD2 matches at 12 bases. The CDR3 loop spans 14 amino acids. Trimming at V came to 10 bases and at J to 0 bases, leaving 4 bases not matched to a gene. Germline assignment: CDR1 ENHRY and CDR2 SYGVKD. The CDR3, as DNA: TGTGCCAACAGGACTAGCGGGGTCTCCTACGAGCAGTACTTC. It yields the protein CANRTSGVSYEQYF.

This clonotype was detected many times. One end of the junction does not line up with germline, which may come from a read error. The chain couples TRBV5-1 to TRBJ2-3; D unresolved. Germline-derived CDR1 and CDR2 are SGHRS and YFSETQ. This CDR3 has 14 residues. CDR3 amino acids: CASSLAVGTDTQYF. DNA of the CDR3: TGTGCCAGCAGCTTAGCTGTGGGGACAGATACGCAGTATTTT.

This clonotype was seen a few times. The chain has TRBV4-1 and TRBJ2-3, with 9 bases matching TRBD2. Germline V gene data show CDR1 as MGHRA and CDR2 as YSYEKL. The CDR3 is 15 residues long. V was clipped by 0 bases and J by 5 bases; unmatched bases: 3. The chain's CDR3 is CASSQDPREGDTQYF. CDR3 sequence (DNA): TGCGCCAGCAGCCAAGACCCGCGGGAGGGAGATACGCAGTATTTT.

As concerns this clonotype: Given a much more abundant clone one base away, this may be a read error. The CDR3 ends on some other residue instead of the conserved phenylalanine or tryptophan, so this is likely a read error. The J gene is TRBJ2-1, the V gene TRBV23-1, with 7 bases lining up with TRBD1. TRBV23-1 belongs to the ORF category, with a function that is uncertain. The CDR3 consists of 15 residues. Losses at the gene ends were 7 bases for V and 3 bases for J; bases not matched to a gene: 9. CDR3 coding DNA: TGCGCCAGCACTGGGACAGTCACTTACTACAATGAGCAGTTCTTA. Protein sequence: CASTGTVTYYNEQFL.

This clonotype was recorded many times. CDR3 DNA sequence: TGTGCCAGCACTGTCCCGGGACAGATACAGCAAGAGATAGATACGCAGTATTTT. Translating it yields CASTVPGQIQQEIDTQYF. The genes are TRBV7-2 and TRBJ2-3, with 7 bases identical to TRBD1. J gave up 5 bases and V 7 bases, and 21 bases lay outside the gene matches. There are 18 residues in the CDR3. Per germline, CDR1 SGHTA and CDR2 FQGNSA. Using reference TRBV7-2 and TRBJ2-3 for the parts outside the CDR3, the full variable domain is GAGVSQSPSNKVTEKGKDVELRCDPISGHTALYWYRQSLGQGLEFLIYFQGNSAPDKSGLPSDRFSAERTGGSVSTLTIQRTQQEDSAVYLCASTVPGQIQQEIDTQYFGPGTRLTVL.

This clonotype was recorded many times. V gene TRBV7-2 combines with J gene TRBJ1-6; tentative D call: TRBD1 (5 bases). The CDR3 runs to 14 residues. Germline V CDR1 and CDR2: SGHTA, FQGNSA. V was clipped by 3 bases and J by 7 bases, with 10 bases between them. The CDR3 reads CASSLAWDNSPLHF. The CDR3 bases are TGTGCCAGCAGCTTGGCCTGGGACAATTCACCCCTCCACTTT.

V and J are TRBV20-1 and TRBJ1-1, with D perhaps TRBD1 (6 bases). The CDR3 loop spans 13 amino acids. Trimming left V 2 bases short and J 1 base short, with 8 bases between. CDR1 and CDR2 (germline): DFQATT, SNEGSKA (reference sequence). In DNA, the CDR3 is TGCAGTGCTAGACCCAGGGGGAACACTGAAGCTTTCTTT. Translating it yields CSARPRGNTEAFF.